The T cell receptor (beta chain) described here comes from a study of vaccination and CD4 T cells after COVID-19. Background on the study: Sampling post-COVID took place a median 101 days after diagnosis (range 35 to 161). Investigators stimulated cells with overlapping spike peptides drawn from SARS-CoV-2, HCoV-NL63, HCoV-OC43 and HCoV-229E. Study results and caveats: The study found median SARS-CoV-2-reactive clonotypes rising from approximately 21 to 40, not significantly. Researchers report that 304 of 307 vaccine-specific clones in convalescent patients proved spike mono-reactive.

The V segment lost 5 bases and the J segment 6 bases; nucleotides outside the gene matches: 16. Germline V gene sequence: CDR1 DFQATT, CDR2 SNEGSKA (reference sequence). The CDR3 covers 15 residues. This clonotype was picked up one time. Its target is unknown. The Oncomine TCR Beta short-read assay generated sequence data from the DNA of cultured CD4+ T cells. TCRdb called the PCR reads again in MiXCR, with one record for every CDR3 protein. The profile shows 9,000 to 15,000 distinct CDR3 sequences, roughly 62% of them singletons. This sample's treatment: roughly nine-day PBMC culture with coronavirus spike peptide pools or control peptides (ViraFEST assay).

J is TRBJ2-7 and V is TRBV20-1; 7 bases align to TRBD2. This receptor was identified in a human donor who had recovered from COVID-19. The material sequenced was CD4+ T cells from blood, cultured in vitro. The DNA of the CDR3 is TGCAGTGCTCTGGGTGGACTAGTGGGCAGGGTCGAGCAGTACTTC. Its translation is CSALGGLVGRVEQYF.